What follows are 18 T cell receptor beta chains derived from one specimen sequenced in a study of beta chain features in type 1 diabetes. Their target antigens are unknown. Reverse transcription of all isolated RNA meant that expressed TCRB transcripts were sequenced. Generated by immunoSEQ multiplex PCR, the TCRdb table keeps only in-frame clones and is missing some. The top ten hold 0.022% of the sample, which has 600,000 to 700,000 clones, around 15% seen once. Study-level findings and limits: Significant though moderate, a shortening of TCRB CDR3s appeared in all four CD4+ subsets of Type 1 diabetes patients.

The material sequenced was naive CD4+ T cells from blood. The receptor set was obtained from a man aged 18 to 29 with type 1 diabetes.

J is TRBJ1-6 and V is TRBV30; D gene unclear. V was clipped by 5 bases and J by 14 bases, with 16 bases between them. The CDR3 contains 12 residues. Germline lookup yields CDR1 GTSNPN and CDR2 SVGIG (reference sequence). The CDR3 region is CAWGSPGLALHF. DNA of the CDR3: TGTGCCTGGGGCAGTCCGGGGTTGGCCCTCCACTTT.

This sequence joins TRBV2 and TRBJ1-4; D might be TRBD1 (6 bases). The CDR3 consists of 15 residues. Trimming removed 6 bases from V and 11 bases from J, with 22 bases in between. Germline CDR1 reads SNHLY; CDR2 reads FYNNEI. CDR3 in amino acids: CASSLEGVSVGKLFF. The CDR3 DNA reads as TGTGCCAGCAGCCTGGAGGGGGTATCCGTCGGCAAACTGTTTTTT.

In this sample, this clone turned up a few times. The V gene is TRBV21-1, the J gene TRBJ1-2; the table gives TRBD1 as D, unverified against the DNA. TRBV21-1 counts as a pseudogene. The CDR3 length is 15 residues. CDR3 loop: CASSKEDGQGEGYTF. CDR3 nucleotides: TGTGCCAGCAGCAAAGAAGATGGACAGGGGGAAGGCTACACCTTC.

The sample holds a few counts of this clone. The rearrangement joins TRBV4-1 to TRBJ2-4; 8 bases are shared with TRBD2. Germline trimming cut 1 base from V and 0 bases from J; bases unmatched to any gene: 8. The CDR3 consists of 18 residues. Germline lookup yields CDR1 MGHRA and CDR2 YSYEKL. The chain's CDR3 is CASSQGRVAGLAKNIQYF. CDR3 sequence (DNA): TGCGCCAGCAGCCAAGGGCGAGTAGCGGGGCTAGCCAAAAACATTCAGTACTTC.

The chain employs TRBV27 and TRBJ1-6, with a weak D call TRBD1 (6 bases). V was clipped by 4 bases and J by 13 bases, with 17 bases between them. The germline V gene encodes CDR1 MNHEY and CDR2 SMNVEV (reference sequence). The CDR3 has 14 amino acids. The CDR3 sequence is CASSSRQAVHPLHF. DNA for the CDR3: TGTGCCAGCAGTTCCCGACAGGCGGTTCACCCCCTCCACTTT.

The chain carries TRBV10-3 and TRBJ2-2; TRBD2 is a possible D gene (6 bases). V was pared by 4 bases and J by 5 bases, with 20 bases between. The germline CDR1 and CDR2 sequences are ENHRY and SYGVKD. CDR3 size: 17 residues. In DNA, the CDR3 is TGTGCCATCAGTGGGAGGGAATCGGCAGGGTTGACCGGGGAGCTGTTTTTT. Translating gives CAISGRESAGLTGELFF.

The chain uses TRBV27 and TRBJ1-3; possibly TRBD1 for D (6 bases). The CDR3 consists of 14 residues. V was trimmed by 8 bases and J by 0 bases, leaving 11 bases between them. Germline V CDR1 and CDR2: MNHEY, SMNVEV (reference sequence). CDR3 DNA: TGTGCCAGCCGAACAGGGATCTCTGGAAACACCATATATTTT. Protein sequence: CASRTGISGNTIYF.

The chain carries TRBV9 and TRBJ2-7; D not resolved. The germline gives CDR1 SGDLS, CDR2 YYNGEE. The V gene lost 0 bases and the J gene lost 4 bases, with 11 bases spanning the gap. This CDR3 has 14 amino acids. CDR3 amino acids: CASSVANSGYEQYF. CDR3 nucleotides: TGTGCCAGCAGCGTAGCGAATTCTGGTTACGAGCAGTACTTC.

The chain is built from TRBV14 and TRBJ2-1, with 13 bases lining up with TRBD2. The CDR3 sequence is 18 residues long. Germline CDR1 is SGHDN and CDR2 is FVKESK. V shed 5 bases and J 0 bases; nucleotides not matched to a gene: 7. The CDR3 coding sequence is TGTGCCAGCAGCGTACTAGCGGGGGGGATTAGCTCCTACAATGAGCAGTTCTTC. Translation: CASSVLAGGISSYNEQFF.

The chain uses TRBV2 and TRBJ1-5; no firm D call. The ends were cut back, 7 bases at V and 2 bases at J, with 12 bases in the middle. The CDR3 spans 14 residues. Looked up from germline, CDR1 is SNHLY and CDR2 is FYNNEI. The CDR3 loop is CASNGAPGNQPQHF. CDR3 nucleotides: TGTGCCAGCAACGGAGCCCCGGGCAATCAGCCCCAGCATTTT.

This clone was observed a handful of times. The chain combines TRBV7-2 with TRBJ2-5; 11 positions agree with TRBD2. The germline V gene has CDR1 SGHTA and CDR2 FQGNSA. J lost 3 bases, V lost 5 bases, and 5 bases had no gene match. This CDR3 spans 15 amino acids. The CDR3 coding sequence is TGTGCCAGCAGCCCTCTAGCGGGGGGAGAAGAGACCCAGTACTTC. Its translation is CASSPLAGGEETQYF.

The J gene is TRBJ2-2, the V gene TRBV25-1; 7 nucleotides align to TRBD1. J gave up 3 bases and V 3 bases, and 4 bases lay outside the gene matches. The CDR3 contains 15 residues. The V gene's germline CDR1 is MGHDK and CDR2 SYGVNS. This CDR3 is CASSDGDSYTGELFF. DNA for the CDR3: TGTGCCAGCAGTGATGGGGACAGTTACACCGGGGAGCTGTTTTTT.

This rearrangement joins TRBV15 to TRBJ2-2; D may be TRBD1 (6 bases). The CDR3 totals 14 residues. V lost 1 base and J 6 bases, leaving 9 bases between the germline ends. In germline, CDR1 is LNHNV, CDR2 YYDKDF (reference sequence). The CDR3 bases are TGTGCCACCAGCAGAGCTGGGGGCCCCGGGGAGCTGTTTTTT. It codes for CATSRAGGPGELFF. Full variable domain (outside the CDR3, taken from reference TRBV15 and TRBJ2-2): DAMVIQNPRYQVTQFGKPVTLSCSQTLNHNVMYWYQQKSSQAPKLLFHYYDKDFNNEADTPDNFQSRRPNTSFCFLDIRSPGLGDTAMYLCATSRAGGPGELFFGEGSRLTVL.

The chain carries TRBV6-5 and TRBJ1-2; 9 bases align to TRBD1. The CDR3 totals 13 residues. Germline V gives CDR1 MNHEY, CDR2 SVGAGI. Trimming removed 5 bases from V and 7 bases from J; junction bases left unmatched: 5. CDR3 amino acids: CASSDGQGIGYTF. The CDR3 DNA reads TGTGCCAGCAGTGACGGACAGGGGATTGGCTACACCTTC.

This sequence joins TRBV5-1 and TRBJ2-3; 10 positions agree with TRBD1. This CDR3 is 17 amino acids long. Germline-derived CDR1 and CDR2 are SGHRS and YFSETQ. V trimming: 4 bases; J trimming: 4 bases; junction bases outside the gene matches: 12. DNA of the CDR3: TGCGCCAGCAGCATAGGAATTGACAGGGGGCTCGCAGATACGCAGTATTTT. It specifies CASSIGIDRGLADTQYF.

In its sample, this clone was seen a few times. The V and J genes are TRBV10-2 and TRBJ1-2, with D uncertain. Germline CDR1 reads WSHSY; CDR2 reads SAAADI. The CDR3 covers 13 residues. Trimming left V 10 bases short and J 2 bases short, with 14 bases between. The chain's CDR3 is CATGLEENYGYTF. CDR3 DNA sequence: TGCGCCACAGGTCTGGAGGAGAACTATGGCTACACCTTC.

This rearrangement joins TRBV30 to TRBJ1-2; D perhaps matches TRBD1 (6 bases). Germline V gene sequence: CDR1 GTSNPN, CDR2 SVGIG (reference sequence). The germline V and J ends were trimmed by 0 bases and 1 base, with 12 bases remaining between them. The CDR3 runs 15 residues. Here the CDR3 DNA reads TGTGCCTGGAGTGTACGTGGACAGAGTAACTATGGCTACACCTTC. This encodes CAWSVRGQSNYGYTF.

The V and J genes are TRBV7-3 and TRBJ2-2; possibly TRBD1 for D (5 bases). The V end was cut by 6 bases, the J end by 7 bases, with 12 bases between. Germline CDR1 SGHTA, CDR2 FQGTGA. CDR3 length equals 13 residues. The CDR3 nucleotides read TGTGCCAGCAGTAACCAGGGTAGCGGGGAGCTGTTTTTT. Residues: CASSNQGSGELFF.